A selection of T cell receptor beta chains follows, all from one sample in a study of T-cell memory formation after mild COVID-19. TCRdb used MiXCR to reprocess the 5' RACE reads, holding one entry per CDR3 protein. The sample includes about 270,000 distinct CDR3 sequences, around 15% seen only once; the top ten take 23%. The sequenced sample was PBMCs or a T cell subset sorted from them (not recorded which). Receptor source: a man between 18 and 29 years old who had mild COVID-19 (a few samples of this study predate the infection). Cell type and time point are not known. The CDR3 runs from the conserved cysteine through the conserved F or W. A D gene is named only where the DNA matches it firmly. Clone size is given for some rows only: seen once, a few or many times, or a class if the clone is expanded.

v_gene: TRBV7-2; j_gene: TRBJ2-1; abundance: -; d_gene: TRBD2; CDR3aa: CASSLMAGVYNEQFF; CDR3nt: TGTGCCAGCAGCTTAATGGCGGGGGTGTACAATGAGCAGTTCTTC
v_gene: TRBV7-9; j_gene: TRBJ2-1; abundance: few; d_gene: -; CDR3aa: CASSVLGYNEQFF; CDR3nt: TGTGCCAGCAGCGTACTCGGCTACAATGAGCAGTTCTTC
v_gene: TRBV20-1; j_gene: TRBJ2-3; abundance: -; d_gene: TRBD2; CDR3aa: CSAVGLAGHGTDTQYF; CDR3nt: TGCAGTGCTGTGGGACTAGCGGGCCACGGGACAGATACGCAGTATTTT
v_gene: TRBV20-1; j_gene: TRBJ2-5; abundance: few; d_gene: -; CDR3aa: CSAREGSSETQYF; CDR3nt: TGCAGTGCTAGAGAGGGTAGCAGTGAGACCCAGTACTTC
v_gene: TRBV12-3/TRBV12-4; j_gene: TRBJ1-1; abundance: many; d_gene: TRBD1; CDR3aa: CASRLTGGRVDEAFF; CDR3nt: TGTGCCAGCAGGTTAACAGGGGGGAGGGTTGATGAAGCTTTCTTT
v_gene: TRBV25-1; j_gene: TRBJ2-2; abundance: -; d_gene: TRBD1; CDR3aa: CASSDPGQGAVGELFF; CDR3nt: TGTGCCAGCAGTGACCCGGGACAGGGGGCGGTCGGGGAGCTGTTTTTT
v_gene: TRBV6-2/TRBV6-3; j_gene: TRBJ1-1; abundance: -; d_gene: -; CDR3aa: CASREEWGLVEAFF; CDR3nt: TGTGCCAGCAGGGAAGAGTGGGGGCTGGTTGAAGCTTTCTTT
v_gene: TRBV2; j_gene: TRBJ2-1; abundance: -; d_gene: TRBD2; CDR3aa: CASGTSGAGNEQFF; CDR3nt: TGTGCCAGCGGCACTAGCGGGGCGGGCAATGAGCAGTTCTTC
v_gene: TRBV2; j_gene: TRBJ2-3; abundance: few; d_gene: -; CDR3aa: CASSPQEGQYF; CDR3nt: TGTGCCAGCAGCCCTCAGGAGGGGCAGTATTTT
v_gene: TRBV5-6; j_gene: TRBJ2-7; abundance: -; d_gene: -; CDR3aa: CASSFGTAYEQYF; CDR3nt: TGTGCCAGCAGCTTCGGGACTGCCTACGAGCAGTACTTC
v_gene: TRBV4-2; j_gene: TRBJ2-1; abundance: few; d_gene: TRBD1; CDR3aa: CASSQDPTGGNEQFF; CDR3nt: TGTGCCAGCAGCCAAGATCCAACAGGGGGCAATGAGCAGTTCTTC
v_gene: TRBV4-1; j_gene: TRBJ1-1; abundance: -; d_gene: -; CDR3aa: CASSQDKGDPGAFF; CDR3nt: TGCGCCAGCAGCCAAGATAAGGGGGACCCGGGAGCTTTCTTT
v_gene: TRBV5-4; j_gene: TRBJ1-6; abundance: few; d_gene: TRBD1; CDR3aa: CASSQGQSNSPLHF; CDR3nt: TGTGCCAGCAGCCAGGGACAGTCCAATTCACCCCTCCACTTT
v_gene: TRBV12-3/TRBV12-4; j_gene: TRBJ2-2; abundance: few; d_gene: -; CDR3aa: CASALGTTTGELFF; CDR3nt: TGTGCCAGCGCCCTTGGAACTACTACCGGGGAGCTGTTTTTT
v_gene: TRBV27; j_gene: TRBJ1-6; abundance: few; d_gene: -; CDR3aa: CASSAGTLENSPLHF; CDR3nt: TGTGCCAGCAGCGCTGGGACACTTGAGAATTCACCCCTCCACTTT
v_gene: TRBV20-1; j_gene: TRBJ1-2; abundance: -; d_gene: -; CDR3aa: CSARGRGRYLNYGYTF; CDR3nt: TGCAGTGCTAGGGGCAGGGGCCGCTACCTTAACTATGGCTACACCTTC
v_gene: TRBV6-5; j_gene: TRBJ2-2; abundance: few; d_gene: -; CDR3aa: CASSYTRDGELFF; CDR3nt: TGTGCCAGCAGTTACACCAGGGATGGGGAGCTGTTTTTT
v_gene: TRBV20-1; j_gene: TRBJ1-6; abundance: -; d_gene: TRBD1; CDR3aa: CSYTRVGQRNSPLHF; CDR3nt: TGCAGTTACACACGAGTGGGACAGCGAAATTCACCCCTCCACTTT
v_gene: TRBV5-4; j_gene: TRBJ2-7; abundance: few; d_gene: -; CDR3aa: CASSLDGREQYF; CDR3nt: TGTGCCAGCAGCTTGGACGGGCGCGAGCAGTACTTC
v_gene: TRBV12-3/TRBV12-4; j_gene: TRBJ1-3; abundance: -; d_gene: TRBD1; CDR3aa: CASSFGRGAGNTIYF; CDR3nt: TGTGCCAGCAGTTTCGGCAGGGGGGCTGGAAACACCATATATTTT
v_gene: TRBV5-1; j_gene: TRBJ1-1; abundance: -; d_gene: -; CDR3aa: CASSYRPGGEAFF; CDR3nt: TGCGCCAGCAGCTATCGCCCGGGAGGTGAAGCTTTCTTT
v_gene: TRBV20-1; j_gene: TRBJ2-1; abundance: -; d_gene: -; CDR3aa: CSADRDLPNEEQFF; CDR3nt: TGCAGTGCTGACCGGGACTTGCCAAACGAGGAGCAGTTCTTC
v_gene: TRBV12-3/TRBV12-4; j_gene: TRBJ1-2; abundance: -; d_gene: TRBD1; CDR3aa: CASSPGQGQRGYTF; CDR3nt: TGTGCCAGCAGTCCGGGACAGGGGCAGCGAGGCTACACCTTC
v_gene: TRBV5-6; j_gene: TRBJ2-2; abundance: few; d_gene: -; CDR3aa: CASSLVRTNTGELFF; CDR3nt: TGTGCCAGCAGCTTGGTCCGGACGAACACCGGGGAGCTGTTTTTT
v_gene: TRBV21-1; j_gene: TRBJ1-2; abundance: -; d_gene: -; CDR3aa: CASSAKGAGGYGYTF; CDR3nt: TGTGCCAGCAGCGCCAAAGGGGCAGGGGGATATGGCTACACCTTC
v_gene: TRBV4-3; j_gene: TRBJ2-1; abundance: many; d_gene: TRBD2; CDR3aa: CASSQDPLRGGGNEQFF; CDR3nt: TGCGCCAGCAGCCAAGATCCCCTACGGGGGGGGGGCAATGAGCAGTTCTTC
v_gene: TRBV20-1; j_gene: TRBJ2-1; abundance: -; d_gene: TRBD2; CDR3aa: CSELAGGYNEQFF; CDR3nt: TGCAGCGAATTAGCGGGGGGGTACAATGAGCAGTTCTTC
v_gene: TRBV27; j_gene: TRBJ1-1; abundance: -; d_gene: -; CDR3aa: CASSLSTVRPINTEAFF; CDR3nt: TGTGCCAGCAGTTTATCTACGGTGAGACCGATAAACACTGAAGCTTTCTTT
v_gene: TRBV12-3/TRBV12-4; j_gene: TRBJ2-1; abundance: few; d_gene: -; CDR3aa: CASTEDRLSYNEQFF; CDR3nt: TGTGCCAGCACCGAGGACAGACTCTCCTACAATGAGCAGTTCTTC
v_gene: TRBV5-4; j_gene: TRBJ2-2; abundance: -; d_gene: -; CDR3aa: CASHLSPGGTTGELIF; CDR3nt: TGTGCCAGCCACCTCTCCCCGGGGGGCACGACCGGGGAGCTGATTTTT
v_gene: TRBV6-5; j_gene: TRBJ1-1; abundance: once; d_gene: -; CDR3aa: CASIPTGLENTEAFF; CDR3nt: TGTGCCAGCATTCCTACGGGGCTTGAGAACACTGAAGCTTTCTTT
v_gene: TRBV4-1; j_gene: TRBJ1-3; abundance: -; d_gene: -; CDR3aa: CASSLEINFGNTIYF; CDR3nt: TGCGCCAGCAGCCTAGAGATAAATTTTGGAAACACCATATATTTT
v_gene: TRBV28; j_gene: TRBJ1-3; abundance: -; d_gene: -; CDR3aa: CASGTFGNTIYF; CDR3nt: TGTGCCAGCGGGACGTTTGGAAACACCATATATTTT
v_gene: TRBV12-3/TRBV12-4; j_gene: TRBJ2-2; abundance: few; d_gene: TRBD2; CDR3aa: CASSLAQGLAGATGELFF; CDR3nt: TGTGCCAGCAGTTTAGCGCAAGGACTAGCGGGGGCCACCGGGGAGCTGTTTTTT
v_gene: TRBV7-2; j_gene: TRBJ1-1; abundance: few; d_gene: -; CDR3aa: CASGSWSTEAFF; CDR3nt: TGTGCCAGCGGCTCGTGGAGCACTGAAGCTTTCTTT
v_gene: TRBV20-1; j_gene: TRBJ2-1; abundance: -; d_gene: -; CDR3aa: CSATDHNEQFF; CDR3nt: TGCAGTGCAACGGACCACAATGAGCAGTTCTTC
v_gene: TRBV6-2/TRBV6-3; j_gene: TRBJ1-6; abundance: -; d_gene: -; CDR3aa: CASSPYEANSPLHF; CDR3nt: TGTGCCAGCAGTCCATACGAGGCCAATTCACCCCTCCACTTT
v_gene: TRBV5-1; j_gene: TRBJ2-7; abundance: few; d_gene: -; CDR3aa: CASSLGTRDDEQYF; CDR3nt: TGCGCCAGCAGCTTGGGTACCAGGGACGACGAGCAGTACTTC
v_gene: TRBV19; j_gene: TRBJ1-2; abundance: -; d_gene: TRBD1; CDR3aa: CASRFGQGSYGYTF; CDR3nt: TGTGCCAGTAGATTCGGACAGGGGTCCTATGGCTACACCTTC
v_gene: TRBV12-3/TRBV12-4; j_gene: TRBJ1-1; abundance: many; d_gene: -; CDR3aa: CASSFGGNTEAFF; CDR3nt: TGTGCCAGCAGTTTTGGGGGGAACACTGAAGCTTTCTTT
v_gene: TRBV5-1; j_gene: TRBJ2-2; abundance: few; d_gene: -; CDR3aa: CASVSLPGTPNTGELFF; CDR3nt: TGCGCCAGCGTATCCCTACCCGGGACGCCGAACACCGGGGAGCTGTTTTTT
v_gene: TRBV6-5; j_gene: TRBJ1-6; abundance: -; d_gene: -; CDR3aa: CASSRDIDYNSPLHF; CDR3nt: TGTGCCAGCAGTCGTGACATCGACTATAATTCACCCCTCCACTTT
v_gene: TRBV4-3; j_gene: TRBJ2-3; abundance: few; d_gene: TRBD2; CDR3aa: CASSQELAGEATDTQYF; CDR3nt: TGCGCCAGCAGCCAAGAGTTAGCGGGGGAGGCGACAGATACGCAGTATTTT
v_gene: TRBV7-9; j_gene: TRBJ2-1; abundance: few; d_gene: -; CDR3aa: CASSLLALGSYNEQFF; CDR3nt: TGTGCCAGCAGCCTACTAGCTCTAGGGTCCTACAATGAGCAGTTCTTC
v_gene: TRBV4-3; j_gene: TRBJ2-5; abundance: few; d_gene: TRBD2; CDR3aa: CASSQLGLAGGRFPETQYF; CDR3nt: TGCGCCAGCAGCCAACTGGGACTAGCGGGGGGAAGGTTTCCAGAGACCCAGTACTTC
v_gene: TRBV12-3/TRBV12-4; j_gene: TRBJ2-2; abundance: -; d_gene: TRBD2; CDR3aa: CASRTRQRGGTGELFF; CDR3nt: TGTGCCAGCAGGACTCGACAGCGGGGGGGCACCGGGGAGCTGTTTTTT